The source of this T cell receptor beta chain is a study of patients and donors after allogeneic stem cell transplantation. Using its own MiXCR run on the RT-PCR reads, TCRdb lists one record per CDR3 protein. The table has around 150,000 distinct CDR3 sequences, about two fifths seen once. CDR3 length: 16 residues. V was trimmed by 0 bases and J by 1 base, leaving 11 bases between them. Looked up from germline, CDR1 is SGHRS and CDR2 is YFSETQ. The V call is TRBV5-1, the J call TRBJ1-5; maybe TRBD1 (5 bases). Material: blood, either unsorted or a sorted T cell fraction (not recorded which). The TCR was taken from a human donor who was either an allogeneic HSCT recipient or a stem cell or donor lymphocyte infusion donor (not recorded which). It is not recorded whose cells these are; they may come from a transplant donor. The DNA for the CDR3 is TGCGCCAGCAGCTTGGATGGGGGAGAGAGCAATCAGCCCCAGCATTTT. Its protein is CASSLDGGESNQPQHF.